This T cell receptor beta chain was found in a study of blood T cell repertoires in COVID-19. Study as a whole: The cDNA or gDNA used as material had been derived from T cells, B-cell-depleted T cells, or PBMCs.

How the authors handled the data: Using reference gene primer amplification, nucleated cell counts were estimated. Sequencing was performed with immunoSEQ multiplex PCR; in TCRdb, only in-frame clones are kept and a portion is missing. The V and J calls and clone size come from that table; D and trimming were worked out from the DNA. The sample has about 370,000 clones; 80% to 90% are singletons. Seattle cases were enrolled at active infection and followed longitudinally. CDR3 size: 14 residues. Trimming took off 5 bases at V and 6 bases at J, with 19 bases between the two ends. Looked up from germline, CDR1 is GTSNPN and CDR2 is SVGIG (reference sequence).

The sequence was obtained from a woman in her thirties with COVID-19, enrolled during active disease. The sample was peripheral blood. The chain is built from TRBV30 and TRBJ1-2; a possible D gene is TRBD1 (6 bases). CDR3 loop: CAWEFPPGHHGYTF. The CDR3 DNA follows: TGTGCCTGGGAATTTCCACCGGGACATCATGGCTACACCTTC.